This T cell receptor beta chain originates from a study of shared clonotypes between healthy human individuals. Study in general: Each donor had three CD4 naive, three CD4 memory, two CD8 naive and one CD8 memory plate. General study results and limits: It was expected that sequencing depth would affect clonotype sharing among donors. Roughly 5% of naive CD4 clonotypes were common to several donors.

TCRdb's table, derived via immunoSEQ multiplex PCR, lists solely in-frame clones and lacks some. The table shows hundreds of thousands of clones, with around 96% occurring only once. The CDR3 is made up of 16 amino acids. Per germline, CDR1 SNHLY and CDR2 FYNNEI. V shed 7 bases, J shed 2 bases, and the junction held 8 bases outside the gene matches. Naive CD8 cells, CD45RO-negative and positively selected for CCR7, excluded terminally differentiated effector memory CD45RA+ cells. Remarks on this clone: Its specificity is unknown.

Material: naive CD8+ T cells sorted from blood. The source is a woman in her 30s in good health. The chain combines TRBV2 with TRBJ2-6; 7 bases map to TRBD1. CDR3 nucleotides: TGTGCCAGCAAGGGGGCGCAATTTGCTGGGGCCAACGTCCTGACTTTC. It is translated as CASKGAQFAGANVLTF. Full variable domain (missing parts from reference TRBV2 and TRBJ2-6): EPEVTQTPSHQVTQMGQEVILRCVPISNHLYFYWYRQILGQKVEFLVSFYNNEISEKSEIFDDQFSVERPDGSNFTLKIRSTKLEDSAMYFCASKGAQFAGANVLTFGAGSRLTVL.